The clone carrying this TCR beta chain was detected a few times. No antigen is known for it. The sample is drawn from a study of tumor-infiltrating lymphocytes in primary liver carcinoma. Regarding the study as a whole: Each sample was bulk and unsorted; consequently, CD4+ and CD8+ repertoires were not compared. Pairs of tumor regions overlapped more than tumor-adjacent and tumor-blood pairs did. Tumors and blood were compared for top-250-clone fraction, and tumors had the significantly higher value (p = 0.039).

There are 18 residues in the CDR3. The V and J ends lost 2 bases and 6 bases, in that order; junction bases with no gene match: 12. Germline V gene lookup returns CDR1 SGHNT and CDR2 YYREEE (reference sequence). For blood RNA, unsorted whole blood served as the source, and germline DNA was extracted too. Approximately 4 milliliters of peripheral blood were gathered ahead of the operation. Starting material of roughly 0.45 ug total RNA yielded TCR beta cDNA via a constant-region primer. It was through three nested multiplex PCR rounds of slightly modified ARM-PCR that TCR beta libraries arose. TRBV1-TRBV30 forward primers paired with a C-beta reverse primer were used in the first two PCR rounds, which ran roughly 11 cycles each. TCRdb fed the multiplex PCR reads into MiXCR, producing one record per CDR3 protein. The top ten hold approximately 68% of the sample, which has 180,000 or so distinct CDR3 sequences, 60% seen once.

The TCR originated in a man aged 35 to 55 with primary liver carcinoma and hepatitis B virus infection. The sequenced material came from peripheral blood. This chain uses TRBV5-4 with TRBJ2-3; 13 bases align to TRBD2. CDR3 amino acids: CASSLGGGLAGAMDTQYF. Here the CDR3 DNA reads TGTGCCAGCAGCTTAGGCGGCGGACTAGCGGGAGCTATGGATACGCAGTATTTT.